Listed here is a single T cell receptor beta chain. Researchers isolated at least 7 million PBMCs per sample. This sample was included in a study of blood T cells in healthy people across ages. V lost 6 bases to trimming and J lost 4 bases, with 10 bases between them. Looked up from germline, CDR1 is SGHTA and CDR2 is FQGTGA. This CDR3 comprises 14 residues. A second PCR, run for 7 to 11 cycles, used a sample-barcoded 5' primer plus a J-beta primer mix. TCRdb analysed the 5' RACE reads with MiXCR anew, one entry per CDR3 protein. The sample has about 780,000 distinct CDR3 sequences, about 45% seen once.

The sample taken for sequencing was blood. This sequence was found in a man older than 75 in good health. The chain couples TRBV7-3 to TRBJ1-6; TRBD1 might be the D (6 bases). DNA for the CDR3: TGTGCCAGCAGAGGGGGGATTTATAATTCACCCCTCCACTTT. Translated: CASRGGIYNSPLHF.